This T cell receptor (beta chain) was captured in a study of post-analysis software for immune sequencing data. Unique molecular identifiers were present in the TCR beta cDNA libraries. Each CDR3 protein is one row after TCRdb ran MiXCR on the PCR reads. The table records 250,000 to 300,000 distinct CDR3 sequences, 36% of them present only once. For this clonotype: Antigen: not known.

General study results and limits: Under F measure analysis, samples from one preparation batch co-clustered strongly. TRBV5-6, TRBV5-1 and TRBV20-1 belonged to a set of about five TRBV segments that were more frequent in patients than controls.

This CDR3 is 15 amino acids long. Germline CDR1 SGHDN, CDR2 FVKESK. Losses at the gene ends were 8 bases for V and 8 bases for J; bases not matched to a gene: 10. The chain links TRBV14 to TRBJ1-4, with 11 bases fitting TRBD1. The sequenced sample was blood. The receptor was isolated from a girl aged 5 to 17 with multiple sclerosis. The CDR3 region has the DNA TGTGCCAGCGGCTCGAGGACAGGGGGCCACGAAAAACTGTTTTTT. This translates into CASGSRTGGHEKLFF. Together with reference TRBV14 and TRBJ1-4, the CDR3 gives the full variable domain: EAGVTQFPSHSVIEKGQTVTLRCDPISGHDNLYWYRRVMGKEIKFLLHFVKESKQDESGMPNNRFLAERTGGTYSTLKVQPAELEDSGVYFCASGSRTGGHEKLFFGSGTQLSVL.